The sequence of this TCR beta chain was determined in a study of T cell responses to AZD1222 COVID-19 vaccine. The wider study: Pooled in the analysis were second doses at about 4 or about 12 weeks. Overall study results and limits: Variant regions that are unmutated are reportedly the target of nearly half of spike-specific TCRs. Donors were mostly white British, more females; clonal diversity possibly underestimated. Once two AZD1222 doses were given, Spike-specific TCR breadth and depth went up.

With regard to this clone: Its target is unknown.

The CDR3 runs to 16 residues. Germline V gene sequence: CDR1 SGHRS, CDR2 YFSETQ. V lost 4 bases and J lost 3; bases outside the gene matches: 12. The method was immunoSEQ multiplex PCR; TCRdb's version includes in-frame clones alone and lacks a portion of them. Of about 130,000 clones listed, just over 85% are singletons. Sequencing was performed on peripheral blood, taken on day 0 of AZD1222 vaccination. The gene calls are TRBV5-1 and TRBJ2-5; 7 bases match TRBD1. This clonotype was obtained from an adult in good health. As DNA, the CDR3 is TGCGCCAGCAGCGGACTCCAGGGACAGAGCGAAGAGACCCAGTACTTC. This sequence encodes CASSGLQGQSEETQYF. Together with reference TRBV5-1 and TRBJ2-5, the CDR3 gives the full variable domain: KAGVTQTPRYLIKTRGQQVTLSCSPISGHRSVSWYQQTPGQGLQFLFEYFSETQRNKGNFPGRFSGRQFSNSRSEMNVSTLELGDSALYLCASSGLQGQSEETQYFGPGTRLLVL.